These T cell receptor beta chains were read from a single sample in a study of T cells after yellow fever vaccination. TCRdb analysed the 5' RACE reads with MiXCR anew, one entry per CDR3 protein. The table shows a few hundred thousand distinct CDR3 sequences, with roughly 3.9% occurring only once. Sequencing was performed on PBMCs, taken 5 days after the yellow fever booster vaccination. These receptors came from a man aged 18 to 30 who received the YFV17D yellow fever vaccine. CDR3s include the opening cysteine and the closing phenylalanine or tryptophan. The D gene is left open where the match is weak. Size values are once, few and many counts, or a class for expanded clones, and some rows have none.

cdr3_nt	cdr3_aa	d_call	cdr3_length	clone_size	v_call	j_call
TGCAGTGCGGCGGGGGCCGGGACTAGCACCATGAGCTCCTACAATGAGCAGTTCTTC	CSAAGAGTSTMSSYNEQFF	TRBD2	19	few	TRBV20-1	TRBJ2-1
TGTGCCAGCAGTTATCCGACTAGCGGGGGGCCATCCTACGAGCAGTACTTC	CASSYPTSGGPSYEQYF	TRBD2	17	NA	TRBV6-2/TRBV6-3	TRBJ2-7
TGTGCCACCCGGGCGGGAACAGCCATTTACTACAATGAGCAGTTCTTC	CATRAGTAIYYNEQFF	NA	16	few	TRBV24-1	TRBJ2-1
TGTGCCAGCAGCTCAAACCTCTCTGGAAACACCATATATTTT	CASSSNLSGNTIYF	NA	14	many	TRBV7-9	TRBJ1-3
TGCGCCAGCAGCCAAAAGGCAGAGAAGCCTAACTATGGCTACACCTTC	CASSQKAEKPNYGYTF	NA	16	few	TRBV4-1	TRBJ1-2
TGTGCCAGCAGCCCGTCGGGAGGCGGGGGCACCCAGTACTTC	CASSPSGGGGTQYF	NA	14	few	TRBV7-3	TRBJ2-5
TGTGCCGGTGAAAAAGAAAGCTCTGGGGCCAACGTCCTGACTTTC	CAGEKESSGANVLTF	NA	15	NA	TRBV7-9	TRBJ2-6
TGTGCCAGCAGCATGCCGGGACAGAATTATGGCTACACCTTC	CASSMPGQNYGYTF	TRBD1	14	NA	TRBV11-2	TRBJ1-2
TGTGCCATCAGGAGCGGCCAGGACCTTAACTATGGCTACACCTTC	CAIRSGQDLNYGYTF	NA	15	NA	TRBV10-3	TRBJ1-2
TGTGCCACCAGTTCGACAGTGAGCACAGATACGCAGTATTTT	CATSSTVSTDTQYF	NA	14	NA	TRBV24-1	TRBJ2-3
TGTGCCAGCAGCCCAAGGCCTAATACAGGGCCTCTCCCCTATGGCTACACCTTC	CASSPRPNTGPLPYGYTF	NA	18	NA	TRBV3-1	TRBJ1-2
TGTGCCAGCAGTAATAGTGGGGGCTACTCTCCCTACGAGCAGTACTTC	CASSNSGGYSPYEQYF	NA	16	few	TRBV6-5	TRBJ2-7
TGCAGCGCCCGCTCTGGGGCCAACGTCCTGACTTTC	CSARSGANVLTF	NA	12	NA	TRBV29-1	TRBJ2-6
TGTGCCACGTCCACAGGGGCAACTAATGAAAAACTGTTTTTT	CATSTGATNEKLFF	TRBD1	14	few	TRBV15	TRBJ1-4
TGCGCCAGCAGCCAAGATAGAAACTCAGTCTACGAGCAGTACTTC	CASSQDRNSVYEQYF	NA	15	few	TRBV4-3	TRBJ2-7
TGTGCCAGCTCACCAGGGGTTCAAGAGACCCAGTACTTC	CASSPGVQETQYF	NA	13	many	TRBV18	TRBJ2-5
TGTGCCAGCAGCTTAATCATGGACTCTGAGAATGAGCAGTTCTTC	CASSLIMDSENEQFF	NA	15	few	TRBV11-2	TRBJ2-1
TGTGCCAGCAGTTGGGCGGGGGGGCCCTACGAGCAGTACTTC	CASSWAGGPYEQYF	TRBD2	14	few	TRBV27	TRBJ2-7
TGTGCCAGCAGTTCCCCCCAAAAGAGGACTGAAGCTTTCTTT	CASSSPQKRTEAFF	NA	14	NA	TRBV28	TRBJ1-1
TGCGCCAGCAAGAGGGATGGACAACAACACTACGAGCAGTACTTC	CASKRDGQQHYEQYF	NA	15	NA	TRBV5-1	TRBJ2-7
TGTGCCAGCAGCTCCTACTCGGCCCCCGGCACAGATACGCAGTATTTT	CASSSYSAPGTDTQYF	NA	16	many	TRBV7-9	TRBJ2-3
TGCGCCAGCAGCTTGGATACAACAGGGGGTATCTATGGCTACACCTTC	CASSLDTTGGIYGYTF	TRBD1	16	NA	TRBV5-1	TRBJ1-2
TGCGCCAGCAGCCAAGATGTGACTAGCGGGGGTAGCACAGATACGCAGTATTTT	CASSQDVTSGGSTDTQYF	TRBD2	18	few	TRBV4-3	TRBJ2-3
TGTGCCAGCAGCTTAGTTAGAGGACAGGGGCTTGAGTCTAATGAAAAACTGTTTTTT	CASSLVRGQGLESNEKLFF	TRBD1	19	NA	TRBV7-8	TRBJ1-4
TGTGCCAGCAGTAATCACCCTCGACAGGGAGATGGCTACACCTTC	CASSNHPRQGDGYTF	TRBD1	15	NA	TRBV6-5	TRBJ1-2